One and the same sample provided the 2 T cell receptor beta chains below, sequenced in a study of cytomegalovirus exposure and HLA in healthy donors. Amplification used 60 Vbeta primers and 13 Jbeta primers. Profiled with immunoSEQ multiplex PCR; TCRdb holds only in-frame clones, not every one. The table records about 160,000 clones, less than 80% of them present only once. Sequenced input: PBMCs. These receptor sequences come from a man in his forties in good health and CMV-seronegative.

The chain is built from TRBV9 and TRBJ1-2, with no clear D. The CDR3 length is 13 residues. Germline V gene data show CDR1 as SGDLS and CDR2 as YYNGEE. V gave up 3 bases and J gave up 8 bases, with 14 bases separating them. The CDR3, as DNA: TGTGCCAGCAGCGCCGGAAGATCGAGGGGCTACACCTTC. Its protein product is CASSAGRSRGYTF.

The V and J genes are TRBV5-1 and TRBJ1-1; tentatively, D is TRBD1 (5 bases). The germline V and J ends were trimmed by 7 bases and 3 bases, with 10 bases remaining between them. In germline, CDR1 is SGHRS, CDR2 YFSETQ. The CDR3 totals 12 residues. The CDR3 coding sequence is TGCGCCAGCCGGGGGGTCGACACTGAAGCTTTCTTT. It translates to CASRGVDTEAFF.